These 25 T cell receptor beta chains originate from one sample sequenced in a study of blood T cell repertoires in COVID-19. Here immunoSEQ multiplex PCR was the method, and the copy in TCRdb shows in-frame clones only, minus some. The sample comprises more than 200,000 clones, over 75% of which are singletons, and around 1.7% rests with the top ten. What was sequenced was PBMCs or T cells enriched from blood (not recorded which). These receptors were taken from a man aged 35-49 years who had recovered from COVID-19.

The chain is built from TRBV6-4 and TRBJ2-7; a weak D match, TRBD1 (5 bases). The CDR3 runs to 11 residues. CDR1 and CDR2 from the germline V gene are MRHNA and SNTAGT. Trimming took off 5 bases at V and 11 bases at J, with 13 bases between the two ends. DNA for the CDR3: TGTGCCAGCAGTATGACAGCGATAGAGTACTTC. Translation gives CASSMTAIEYF.

The rearrangement uses TRBV14 and TRBJ1-1; D gene uncertain. Trimming shortened V by 2 bases and J by 3 bases, and 19 bases separated the two germline ends. Germline V gene sequence: CDR1 SGHDN, CDR2 FVKESK. CDR3 length: 17 residues. CDR3 in DNA: TGTGCCAGCAGCCAACCCCGCGGGTCGGACTTCGACACTGAAGCTTTCTTT. It translates to CASSQPRGSDFDTEAFF.

The rearrangement joins TRBV2 to TRBJ1-4; 8 bases align to TRBD1. Germline V gene data show CDR1 as SNHLY and CDR2 as FYNNEI. The CDR3 consists of 15 residues. V lost 6 bases to trimming and J lost 0 bases; unmatched junction nucleotides: 3. Here the CDR3 reads CASRDRATTNEKLFF. The CDR3 DNA reads TGTGCCAGCAGGGACAGGGCAACAACTAATGAAAAACTGTTTTTT.

The chain combines TRBV11-2 with TRBJ1-5; D gene unclear. Germline values: CDR1 SGHAT, CDR2 FQNNGV. Trimming pared 0 bases from V and 6 bases from J, leaving 9 bases between. The CDR3 extends over 14 amino acids. In DNA, the CDR3 is TGTGCCAGCAGCTTAGATCACGCAGGTCAGCCCCAGCATTTT. Translation: CASSLDHAGQPQHF.

This rearrangement joins TRBV30 to TRBJ1-2, with 11 positions matching TRBD1. The CDR3 length is 16 residues. The germline gives CDR1 GTSNPN, CDR2 SVGIG (reference sequence). The trim removed 2 bases at V and 3 bases at J, leaving 8 bases unmatched. CDR3 coding DNA: TGTGCCTGGAGTCCCAAGGGACAGGGGGGCCACTATGGCTACACCTTC. This encodes CAWSPKGQGGHYGYTF. Supplemented by reference TRBV30 and TRBJ1-2, the full variable domain reads SQTIHQWPATLVQPVGSPLSLECTVEGTSNPNLYWYRQAAGRGLQLLFYSVGIGQISSEVPQNLSASRPQDRQFILSSKKLLLSDSGFYLCAWSPKGQGGHYGYTFGSGTRLTVV.

This chain links TRBV9 with TRBJ2-1; the match to TRBD2 covers 8 bases. The CDR3 has 17 amino acids. The V and J ends lost 4 bases and 3 bases, in that order; junction bases with no gene match: 12. CDR1 and CDR2 from the germline V gene are SGDLS and YYNGEE. The CDR3 DNA reads TGTGCCAGCAGCTTCACTACAGGACTAGCTGGCTACAATGAGCAGTTCTTC. It is translated as CASSFTTGLAGYNEQFF.

The chain uses TRBV27 and TRBJ2-1; TRBD1 agrees at 7 bases. V gave up 6 bases and J gave up 8 bases; unmatched junction bases: 13. Per the germline V gene, CDR1 is MNHEY and CDR2 is SMNVEV (reference sequence). This CDR3 is 15 amino acids long. The CDR3 here is CASRENRGSRHEQFF. Written as DNA, the CDR3 is TGTGCCAGCAGGGAGAACAGGGGAAGTCGGCATGAGCAGTTCTTC.

The rearrangement joins TRBV29-1 to TRBJ2-2; D might be TRBD2 (6 bases). V was clipped by 4 bases and J by 8 bases, with 14 bases between them. The CDR3 consists of 13 residues. CDR1 is SQVTM and CDR2 is ANQGSEA in the germline V gene. CDR3 nucleotides: TGCAGCGTTGGACTAGACTTGGAGGGGGAGCTGTTTTTT. Its protein product is CSVGLDLEGELFF.

The V and J genes are TRBV5-1 and TRBJ2-4, with 7 bases that match TRBD1. The J segment lost 0 bases and the V segment lost 4 bases, leaving 16 bases of the junction unmatched. Germline V gives CDR1 SGHRS, CDR2 YFSETQ. The CDR3 covers 19 residues. The CDR3: CASSPGQTTHRIAKNIQYF. The CDR3 coding sequence is TGCGCCAGCAGCCCGGGACAGACAACTCACAGGATAGCCAAAAACATTCAGTACTTC.

The V call is TRBV7-9, the J call TRBJ2-7; a possible D gene is TRBD2 (5 bases). Trimming removed 5 bases at V and 3 bases at J, with 17 bases between. The CDR3 extends over 15 amino acids. CDR1 SEHNR and CDR2 FQNEAQ come from the germline V gene (reference sequence). CDR3 sequence reads: CASSPVGPGNYEQYF. CDR3 nucleotide sequence: TGTGCCAGCAGCCCCGTTGGTCCGGGGAACTACGAGCAGTACTTC.

This chain uses TRBV5-6 with TRBJ1-6; D uncertain. This CDR3 contains 14 residues. Germline values: CDR1 SGHDT, CDR2 YYEEEE. V lost 1 base and J lost 10, with 12 bases in between. The CDR3 reads CASSLSGIGSPLHF. CDR3 in DNA: TGTGCCAGCAGCTTGTCGGGGATAGGATCACCCCTCCACTTT.

The rearrangement links TRBV28 to TRBJ1-3; perhaps TRBD1 as D (5 bases). The CDR3 has 14 residues. The ends were cut back, 7 bases at V and 3 bases at J, with 13 bases in the middle. The germline gives CDR1 MDHEN, CDR2 SYDVKM. CDR3 loop: CASTPQDIGNTIYF. CDR3 DNA: TGTGCCAGCACCCCGCAGGACATTGGAAACACCATATATTTT.

This clone was seen just once. This chain connects TRBV6-2 or TRBV6-3 to TRBJ2-7, with 9 bases aligning to TRBD2. Germline V gene lookup returns CDR1 MNHEY and CDR2 SVGEGT. The CDR3 spans 17 residues. V gave up 0 bases and J gave up 0 bases; unmatched junction bases: 6. This chain's CDR3 is CASSYSLVAGASYEQYF. CDR3 nucleotides: TGTGCCAGCAGTTACTCGCTGGTAGCGGGGGCCTCCTACGAGCAGTACTTC.

The J gene is TRBJ1-3, the V gene TRBV21-1; the table names TRBD1, a call not compared with the DNA. TRBV21-1 is designated a pseudogene. The CDR3 is made up of 17 amino acids. CDR3 DNA sequence: TGTGCCAGCAGCAAATTGGGAAGGACAGGGGAAGGGAACACCATATATTTT. Translation gives CASSKLGRTGEGNTIYF.

V gene TRBV5-1 combines with J gene TRBJ1-1; D perhaps matches TRBD1 (5 bases). V lost 5 bases and J 5 bases, leaving 19 bases between the germline ends. The germline CDR1 and CDR2 sequences are SGHRS and YFSETQ. The CDR3 runs to 15 residues. CDR3 loop: CASRPTQGRGTEAFF. The CDR3, as DNA: TGCGCCAGCAGACCCACCCAGGGCCGGGGGACTGAAGCTTTCTTT.

There are a few counts of this clone. This chain uses TRBV4-3 with TRBJ1-5; possibly TRBD1 for D (6 bases). Trimming stripped 0 bases from V and 2 bases from J, with 20 bases between. Germline CDR1 and CDR2: LGHNA and YSLEER. This CDR3 spans 19 amino acids. The CDR3, as DNA: TGCGCCAGCAGCCAAGAAGTCTCACAGGGAGTCGCTGGCAATCAGCCCCAGCATTTT. The encoded protein is CASSQEVSQGVAGNQPQHF.

The DNA for the CDR3 is TGTGCCAGCAGTTTTGAGGGGACAGGGGCAACCGGGGAGCTGTTTTTT. Translated, it gives CASSFEGTGATGELFF. The chain has TRBV28 and TRBJ2-2; 10 bases fit TRBD1. Germline CDR1 is MDHEN and CDR2 is SYDVKM. V shed 3 bases, J shed 5 bases, and the junction held 6 bases outside the gene matches. This CDR3 has 16 residues.

This clone was seen once. This rearrangement joins TRBV4-2 to TRBJ2-7; D possibly corresponds to TRBD2 (5 bases). This CDR3 is built from 15 residues. Between the trimmed V and J ends, which lost 4 bases and 3 bases, there was a span of 16 bases. CDR1 and CDR2 (germline): LGHNA, YNFKEQ. CDR3 in amino acids: CASSPQRTGNYEQYF. The CDR3 region has the DNA TGTGCCAGCAGCCCCCAGAGGACGGGAAACTACGAGCAGTACTTC.

The V and J genes are TRBV4-1 and TRBJ1-2, with 9 bases fitting TRBD1. Germline CDR1 is MGHRA and CDR2 is YSYEKL. The CDR3 contains 16 residues. Trimming cost V 3 bases and J 6 bases; bases outside gene matches: 11. The CDR3 sequence: CASSQENPGQGHGYTF. CDR3 coding DNA: TGCGCCAGCAGCCAGGAGAATCCGGGACAGGGTCATGGCTACACCTTC.

V is TRBV7-9 and J is TRBJ2-2; D possibly corresponds to TRBD1 (6 bases). Per the germline V gene, CDR1 is SEHNR and CDR2 is FQNEAQ (reference sequence). The V gene lost 2 bases and the J gene lost 0 bases, with 10 bases spanning the gap. CDR3 length: 16 residues. The CDR3 bases are TGTGCCAGCAGCTTATCTTACAGGGCGAACACCGGGGAGCTGTTTTTT. It translates to CASSLSYRANTGELFF.

This clone appeared once. Here the CDR3 reads CAKVLRGAKTDYGYTF. The CDR3 region has the DNA TGTGCTAAGGTCCTACGGGGGGCGAAGACGGACTATGGCTACACCTTC. V and J are TRBV12-5 and TRBJ1-2, with D maybe TRBD1 (6 bases). Germline V gene lookup returns CDR1 LGHNT and CDR2 FRNRAP. With 10 bases removed from V and 3 bases from J, the gap between germline ends came to 24 bases. The CDR3 spans 16 residues.

J is TRBJ1-2 and V is TRBV7-9, with TRBD1 matching 7 bases. The CDR3 runs 14 residues. V dropped 5 bases and J dropped 2; count of bases not matched to a gene: 5. The germline gives CDR1 SEHNR, CDR2 FQNEAQ (reference sequence). The CDR3 loop is CASSASTGNYGYTF. In nucleotides, the CDR3 is TGTGCCAGCAGCGCGTCGACAGGGAACTATGGCTACACCTTC. The full variable domain, in which reference TRBV7-9 and TRBJ1-2 provide the parts outside the CDR3, is DTGVSQNPRHKITKRGQNVTFRCDPISEHNRLYWYRQTLGQGPEFLTYFQNEAQLEKSRLLSDRFSAERPKGSFSTLEIQRTEQGDSAMYLCASSASTGNYGYTFGSGTRLTVV.

Here the CDR3 reads CASSFTGTEAFF. DNA of the CDR3: TGTGCCAGCAGCTTTACGGGAACTGAAGCTTTCTTT. V and J are TRBV11-2 and TRBJ1-1; D call uncertain. The CDR3 runs 12 residues. Trimming cost V 3 bases and J 5 bases, with 7 bases left between them. Germline V CDR1 and CDR2: SGHAT, FQNNGV.

V is TRBV9 and J is TRBJ1-3; no clear D gene. Trimming pared 0 bases from V and 4 bases from J, leaving 11 bases between. CDR1 and CDR2 from the germline V gene are SGDLS and YYNGEE. The length of the CDR3 is 15 residues. The CDR3 nucleotides read TGTGCCAGCAGCGTAGACCTCGGAGCAGGAAACACCATATATTTT. Its protein is CASSVDLGAGNTIYF.

The CDR3 bases are TGCGCCAGCAGCTCCTGGCAGGGGGTAGGCTATGGCTACACCTTC. It specifies CASSSWQGVGYGYTF. This chain connects TRBV5-1 to TRBJ1-2, with 7 bases that match TRBD1. Unmatched junction bases numbered 9, after V lost 3 bases and J lost 4 bases. The CDR3 covers 15 residues. CDR1 is SGHRS and CDR2 is YFSETQ in the germline V gene.